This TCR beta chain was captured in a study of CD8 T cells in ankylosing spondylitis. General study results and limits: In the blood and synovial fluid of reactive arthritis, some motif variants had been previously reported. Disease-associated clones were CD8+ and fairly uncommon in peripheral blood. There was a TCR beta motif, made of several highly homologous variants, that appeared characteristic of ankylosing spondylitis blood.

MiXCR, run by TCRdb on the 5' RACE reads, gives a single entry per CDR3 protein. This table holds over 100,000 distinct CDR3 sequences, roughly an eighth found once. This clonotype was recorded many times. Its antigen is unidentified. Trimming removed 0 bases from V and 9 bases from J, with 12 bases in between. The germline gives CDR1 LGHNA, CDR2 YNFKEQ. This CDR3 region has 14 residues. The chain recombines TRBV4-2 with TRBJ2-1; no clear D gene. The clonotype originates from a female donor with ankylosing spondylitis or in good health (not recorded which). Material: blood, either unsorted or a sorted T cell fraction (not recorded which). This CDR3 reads CASSQENVKSEQFF. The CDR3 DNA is TGTGCCAGCAGCCAAGAAAACGTCAAGAGTGAGCAGTTCTTC.